This TCR beta chain was observed in a study of T-cell reconstitution after alpha-beta-depleted transplantation in children. The study's findings and limits: Recipient T cells and thymic progenitors that survived were the source of the high TCRbeta diversity seen at day 60 in some patients. Reportedly, alpha-beta T cells present about two months post-transplant originated from several hundred expanded clones of graft origin. Newly produced T cells mostly accounted for T-cell counts and diversity one year post-transplant.

The CDR3 runs 15 residues. In germline, CDR1 is SGHRS, CDR2 YFSETQ. With V trimmed by 2 bases and J by 4 bases, 9 bases remained unmatched. Unique molecular identifiers were used in preparing the TCRbeta library. TCRdb analysed the PCR reads with MiXCR anew, one entry per CDR3 protein. The sample records 330,000 or so distinct CDR3 sequences, 6.5% to 9% being singletons. This clonotype was recorded many times. Its antigen is not known. The V and J genes are TRBV5-1 and TRBJ2-7; TRBD1 matches 7 bases. The clonotype was recovered from a female patient aged 2-15 years who had a stem cell transplant for Fanconi anemia, so the T cells may come from the graft donor. The material sequenced was peripheral blood, taken 360 days after TCRalphabeta/CD19-depleted stem cell transplant. For the CDR3, the DNA is TGCGCCAGCAGCTTATACAGGGGAGAGGGGTACGAGCAGTACTTC. This codes for CASSLYRGEGYEQYF.